The 21 T cell receptor beta chains below all came from one sample that was sequenced in a study of cytomegalovirus exposure and HLA in healthy donors. 60 Vbeta and 13 Jbeta primers were used in PCR. TCRdb's table, derived via immunoSEQ multiplex PCR, lists solely in-frame clones and lacks some. The sample lists some 160,000 clones; roughly 84% were seen once. The sample comprised PBMCs. The receptors were gathered from a young woman in good health and CMV-seronegative.

The genes are TRBV20-1 and TRBJ2-1, with 7 bases identical to TRBD2. J gave up 9 bases and V 7 bases, and 6 bases lay outside the gene matches. The V gene's germline CDR1 is DFQATT and CDR2 SNEGSKA (reference sequence). The CDR3 length is 11 residues. CDR3 amino acids: CSGVGRGEQFF. The CDR3 DNA reads as TGCAGTGGGGTTGGGAGGGGTGAGCAGTTCTTC.

Comment on this clone: Other nucleotide sequences in the sample specify the same CDR3. The chain links TRBV5-1 to TRBJ1-1, with 7 bases lining up with TRBD1. The germline gives CDR1 SGHRS, CDR2 YFSETQ. This CDR3 is 13 amino acids long. Trimming at V came to 0 bases and at J to 4 bases, leaving 0 bases not matched to a gene. The CDR3 spells CASSLDRGTEAFF. CDR3 coding DNA: TGCGCCAGCAGCTTGGACAGGGGCACTGAAGCTTTCTTT.

This chain connects TRBV29-1 to TRBJ1-2, with 8 bases aligning to TRBD1. Looked up from germline, CDR1 is SQVTM and CDR2 is ANQGSEA. Trimming cost V 3 bases and J 5 bases; bases outside gene matches: 5. The CDR3 contains 13 residues. The DNA for the CDR3 is TGCAGCGTTGACGGGACAGGAGATTATGGCTACACCTTC. Protein sequence: CSVDGTGDYGYTF.

The chain carries TRBV27 and TRBJ2-1; TRBD2 matches 10 bases. The CDR3 spans 15 residues. Germline V lookup: CDR1 MNHEY, CDR2 SMNVEV (reference sequence). The V and J ends lost 5 bases and 4 bases, in that order; junction bases with no gene match: 5. CDR3 protein: CASSITSGVYNEQFF. CDR3 DNA: TGTGCCAGCAGTATCACTAGCGGGGTATACAATGAGCAGTTCTTC.

V usage is TRBV9 and J usage is TRBJ1-3; no reliable D call. The CDR3 is made up of 12 amino acids. Trimming took 3 bases from V and 4 from J, leaving 5 bases between them. CDR1 SGDLS and CDR2 YYNGEE come from the germline V gene. CDR3 sequence: CASSGPGNTIYF. The CDR3 nucleotides read TGTGCCAGCAGCGGTCCAGGAAACACCATATATTTT.

The V and J genes are TRBV11-2 and TRBJ2-5; TRBD2 matches at 9 bases. V lost 1 base and J lost 4; bases outside the gene matches: 1. There are 14 residues in the CDR3. Germline V gives CDR1 SGHAT, CDR2 FQNNGV. The CDR3 sequence is CASSLASGVETQYF. In nucleotides, the CDR3 is TGTGCCAGCAGCTTAGCTAGCGGGGTAGAGACCCAGTACTTC.

This clone was counted between two and nine times. The chain is built from TRBV5-1 and TRBJ2-3, with TRBD2 matching over 14 bases. The CDR3 spans 16 residues. The V and J ends lost 0 bases and 4 bases, in that order; junction bases with no gene match: 1. Germline CDR1 reads SGHRS; CDR2 reads YFSETQ. CDR3 protein: CASSLGGLAGADTQYF. The CDR3, as DNA: TGCGCCAGCAGCTTGGGGGGACTAGCGGGGGCAGATACGCAGTATTTT. The full variable domain, with the rest looked up from reference TRBV5-1 and TRBJ2-3, is KAGVTQTPRYLIKTRGQQVTLSCSPISGHRSVSWYQQTPGQGLQFLFEYFSETQRNKGNFPGRFSGRQFSNSRSEMNVSTLELGDSALYLCASSLGGLAGADTQYFGPGTRLTVL.

The V gene is TRBV6-5, the J gene TRBJ1-1; 8 nucleotides align to TRBD1. The CDR3 totals 14 residues. The J segment lost 5 bases and the V segment lost 5 bases, leaving 7 bases of the junction unmatched. Germline CDR1 and CDR2: MNHEY and SVGAGI. For the CDR3, the DNA is TGTGCCAGCAGTAGGACAGGGAGTGGGACTGAAGCTTTCTTT. Encoded protein: CASSRTGSGTEAFF.

This chain joins TRBV2 and TRBJ1-4, with D maybe TRBD1 (6 bases). V lost 7 bases and J 7 bases, leaving 13 bases between the germline ends. Per the germline V gene, CDR1 is SNHLY and CDR2 is FYNNEI. This CDR3 is 13 amino acids long. CDR3 region: CASTRQGIEKLFF. CDR3 in DNA: TGTGCCAGCACACGGCAGGGGATTGAAAAACTGTTTTTT.

This chain uses TRBV11-2 with TRBJ2-5, with a possible D match to TRBD2 (5 bases). Germline V gene sequence: CDR1 SGHAT, CDR2 FQNNGV. V gave up 3 bases and J gave up 4 bases, with 15 bases separating them. The CDR3 sequence is 15 residues long. The CDR3 reads CASSFTLRGRETQYF. CDR3 in DNA: TGTGCCAGCAGCTTTACGCTTCGGGGTCGAGAGACCCAGTACTTC. The complete variable domain, with remaining parts taken from reference TRBV11-2 and TRBJ2-5, reads EAGVAQSPRYKIIEKRQSVAFWCNPISGHATLYWYQQILGQGPKLLIQFQNNGVVDDSQLPKDRFSAERLKGVDSTLKIQPAKLEDSAVYLCASSFTLRGRETQYFGPGTRLLVL.

This chain uses TRBV27 with TRBJ1-5; 7 bases align to TRBD1. The CDR3 spans 15 residues. The V and J ends lost 5 bases and 1 base, in that order; junction bases with no gene match: 5. From germline, CDR1 is MNHEY and CDR2 SMNVEV (reference sequence). CDR3 nucleotide sequence: TGTGCCAGCAGTAGACAGGGTAGGAGCAATCAGCCCCAGCATTTT. Translating gives CASSRQGRSNQPQHF.

A remark on this clone: The same CDR3 arises from other DNA sequences in this sample as well. V and J are TRBV7-9 and TRBJ1-1, with D uncertain. The CDR3 length is 12 residues. Germline V gene sequence: CDR1 SEHNR, CDR2 FQNEAQ (reference sequence). V lost 5 bases to trimming and J lost 1 base, with 5 bases between them. The CDR3 coding sequence is TGTGCCAGCAGCCGCGGGAACACTGAAGCTTTCTTT. It translates to CASSRGNTEAFF.

The chain combines TRBV5-8 with TRBJ1-1; D is perhaps TRBD1 (6 bases). V dropped 4 bases and J dropped 0 bases, with 10 bases sitting between them. This CDR3 spans 14 amino acids. In germline, CDR1 is SGHTS, CDR2 YDEGEE. The CDR3 coding sequence is TGTGCCAGCAGCCACAGGGTCATGAACACTGAAGCTTTCTTT. Its protein is CASSHRVMNTEAFF.

V usage is TRBV18 and J usage is TRBJ2-3; 9 bases align to TRBD1. Trimming at V came to 4 bases and at J to 0 bases, leaving 2 bases not matched to a gene. The CDR3 length is 15 residues. Per germline, CDR1 KGHSH and CDR2 LQKENI. The DNA of the CDR3 is TGTGCCAGCTCACTAGGACAGGGGAGCACAGATACGCAGTATTTT. It codes for CASSLGQGSTDTQYF.

The chain employs TRBV7-9 and TRBJ1-2; no reliable D call. CDR1 is SEHNR, CDR2 FQNEAQ, per germline (reference sequence). Trimming took off 1 base at V and 5 bases at J, with 11 bases between the two ends. The CDR3 has 14 amino acids. The CDR3 DNA reads TGTGCCAGCAGCTTAGGGACGGGAGATTATGGCTACACCTTC. Its protein product is CASSLGTGDYGYTF.

This rearrangement joins TRBV11-2 to TRBJ1-1, with D hard to call. Germline V gene sequence: CDR1 SGHAT, CDR2 FQNNGV. The CDR3 has 14 amino acids. V gave up 5 bases and J gave up 3 bases, with 13 bases separating them. CDR3 DNA: TGTGCCAGCAGCCAAATGCGGTCGGACACTGAAGCTTTCTTT. Its protein product is CASSQMRSDTEAFF.

This clone is a singleton in its sample. This chain connects TRBV5-1 to TRBJ2-3, with D possibly matching TRBD1 (5 bases). This CDR3 spans 17 amino acids. Germline V CDR1 and CDR2: SGHRS, YFSETQ. V was cut by 2 bases and J by 5 bases, with 21 bases left in between. The chain's CDR3 is CASSFPSLDTSRDTQYF. The CDR3 DNA follows: TGCGCCAGCAGCTTCCCCAGCCTGGACACGTCACGAGATACGCAGTATTTT.

The chain links TRBV7-9 to TRBJ2-2; D possibly corresponds to TRBD2 (6 bases). V lost 1 base and J lost 9, with 12 bases in between. The CDR3 consists of 14 residues. Germline assignment: CDR1 SEHNR and CDR2 FQNEAQ (reference sequence). The CDR3 protein is CASSLEWGDRELFF. The CDR3 coding sequence is TGTGCCAGCAGCTTAGAATGGGGGGACCGGGAGCTGTTTTTT.

CDR3 protein: CASSAGYEQYF. The CDR3 coding sequence is TGTGCCAGCAGTGCGGGCTACGAGCAGTACTTC. The chain is built from TRBV6-5 and TRBJ2-7; D is possibly TRBD2 (5 bases). Germline values: CDR1 MNHEY, CDR2 SVGAGI. The germline V and J ends were trimmed by 5 bases and 3 bases, with 5 bases remaining between them. The CDR3 has 11 residues.

There are a few counts of this clone. V is TRBV5-1 and J is TRBJ2-7, with D perhaps TRBD1 or TRBD2 (11 bases each). Trimming shortened V by 3 bases and J by 5 bases, and 30 bases separated the two germline ends. Germline CDR1 SGHRS, CDR2 YFSETQ. The CDR3 has 19 residues. Here the CDR3 DNA reads TGCGCCAGCAGCTCGGGACAGGGGGGCCTAGCGGGGGGCGCGGACGAGCAGTACTTC. This gives the protein CASSSGQGGLAGGADEQYF. Full variable domain (missing parts from reference TRBV5-1 and TRBJ2-7): KAGVTQTPRYLIKTRGQQVTLSCSPISGHRSVSWYQQTPGQGLQFLFEYFSETQRNKGNFPGRFSGRQFSNSRSEMNVSTLELGDSALYLCASSSGQGGLAGGADEQYFGPGTRLTVT.

V is TRBV2 and J is TRBJ2-3, with TRBD1 matching 9 bases. The V gene's germline CDR1 is SNHLY and CDR2 FYNNEI. The CDR3 sequence is 14 residues long. Unmatched junction bases numbered 7, after V lost 6 bases and J lost 6 bases. As DNA, the CDR3 is TGTGCCAGCAGCGCCGGGACAGGGCGGGATACGCAGTATTTT. This encodes CASSAGTGRDTQYF. The full variable domain, completed using reference TRBV2 and TRBJ2-3, is EPEVTQTPSHQVTQMGQEVILRCVPISNHLYFYWYRQILGQKVEFLVSFYNNEISEKSEIFDDQFSVERPDGSNFTLKIRSTKLEDSAMYFCASSAGTGRDTQYFGPGTRLTVL.